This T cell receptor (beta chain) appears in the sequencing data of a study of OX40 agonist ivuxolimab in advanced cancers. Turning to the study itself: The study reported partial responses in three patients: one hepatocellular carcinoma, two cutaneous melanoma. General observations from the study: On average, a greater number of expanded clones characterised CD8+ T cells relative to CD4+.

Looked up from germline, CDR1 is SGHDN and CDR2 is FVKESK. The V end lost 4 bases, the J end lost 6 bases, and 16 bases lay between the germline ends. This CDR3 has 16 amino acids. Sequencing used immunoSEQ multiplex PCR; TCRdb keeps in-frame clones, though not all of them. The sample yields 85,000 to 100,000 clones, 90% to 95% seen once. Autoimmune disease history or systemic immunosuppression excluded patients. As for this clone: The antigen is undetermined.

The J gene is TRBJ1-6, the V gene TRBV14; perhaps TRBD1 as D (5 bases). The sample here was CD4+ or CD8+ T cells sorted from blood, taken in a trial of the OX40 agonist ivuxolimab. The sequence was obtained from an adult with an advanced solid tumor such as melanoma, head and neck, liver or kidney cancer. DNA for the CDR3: TGTGCCAGCAGCCCGCTGGGGGGTGGGCGTAATTCACCCCTCCACTTT. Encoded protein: CASSPLGGGRNSPLHF.